One and the same sample provided the 32 T cell receptor beta chains below, sequenced in a study of control samples from healthy donors and cancer patients. Data came from immunoSEQ multiplex PCR; TCRdb stores just in-frame clones and leaves some out. This table has 350,000 to 450,000 clones, around 90% appearing once. Sequencing was performed on PBMCs. The origin of the receptors is a man aged 35-49 years with head and neck cancer.

This rearrangement joins TRBV2 to TRBJ2-1; 8 bases fit TRBD1. This CDR3 comprises 13 residues. The V and J ends lost 8 bases and 8 bases, in that order; junction bases with no gene match: 8. Per the germline V gene, CDR1 is SNHLY and CDR2 is FYNNEI. CDR3 in DNA: TGTGCCAGCGTAGACAGGGGAAGGGATGAGCAGTTCTTC. It translates to CASVDRGRDEQFF.

This sequence joins TRBV2 and TRBJ1-2; TRBD1 is a possible D gene (6 bases). The CDR3 has 13 amino acids. From germline, CDR1 is SNHLY and CDR2 FYNNEI. The ends were cut back, 6 bases at V and 7 bases at J, with 15 bases in the middle. In DNA, the CDR3 is TGTGCCAGCAGCCCCGACAGGAACGCTGGCTACACCTTC. Translation gives CASSPDRNAGYTF. The full variable domain, with the rest looked up from reference TRBV2 and TRBJ1-2, is EPEVTQTPSHQVTQMGQEVILRCVPISNHLYFYWYRQILGQKVEFLVSFYNNEISEKSEIFDDQFSVERPDGSNFTLKIRSTKLEDSAMYFCASSPDRNAGYTFGSGTRLTVV.

The rearrangement uses TRBV11-2 and TRBJ2-1, with TRBD2 as a possible D gene (5 bases). Germline-derived CDR1 and CDR2 are SGHAT and FQNNGV. The CDR3 sequence is 14 residues long. Trimming cost V 4 bases and J 3 bases, with 10 bases left between them. This chain's CDR3 is CASSYRTHYNEQFF. CDR3 DNA: TGTGCCAGCAGCTACCGGACTCACTACAATGAGCAGTTCTTC.

In its sample, this clone was seen once. CDR3 nucleotides: TGTGCCACCAGCGCTGGGCGGACTAGCGGCTACAATGAGCAGTTCTTC. Its translation is CATSAGRTSGYNEQFF. The chain couples TRBV15 to TRBJ2-1, with TRBD2 matching 10 bases. From germline, CDR1 is LNHNV and CDR2 YYDKDF (reference sequence). CDR3 length: 16 residues. The V gene end was trimmed by 5 bases and the J gene end by 3 bases; junction bases not matched to a gene: 7.

The chain links TRBV7-9 to TRBJ2-7; TRBD1 agrees at 8 bases. Germline CDR1 is SEHNR and CDR2 is FQNEAQ (reference sequence). V shed 5 bases and J 2 bases; nucleotides not matched to a gene: 5. This CDR3 is built from 14 residues. CDR3 loop: CASSLTGAPYEQYF. The CDR3 region has the DNA TGTGCCAGCAGCCTGACAGGGGCCCCCTACGAGCAGTACTTC.

As concerns this clone: Additional DNA sequences in this sample encode the identical CDR3. The genes are TRBV7-3 and TRBJ2-7, with 11 nucleotides matching TRBD2. The CDR3 is 14 residues long. The V gene end was trimmed by 5 bases and the J gene end by 3 bases; junction bases not matched to a gene: 3. Germline V gene lookup returns CDR1 SGHTA and CDR2 FQGTGA. CDR3 loop: CASSPTSGSYEQYF. The CDR3 DNA reads as TGTGCCAGCAGCCCCACTAGCGGGAGCTACGAGCAGTACTTC.

This clone was detected only once. The CDR3 DNA is TGTGCCAGCAGCCAAGGACTAGTAGGCGATACGCAGTATTTT. Its protein is CASSQGLVGDTQYF. This chain joins TRBV3-1 (or the pseudogene TRBV3-2) and TRBJ2-3; tentative D call: TRBD2 (6 bases). From germline, CDR1 is LGHDT and CDR2 YNNKEL (reference sequence). V was clipped by 1 base and J by 6 bases, with 11 bases between them. The CDR3 covers 14 residues.

This chain connects TRBV19 to TRBJ2-1; D gene unclear. The V end lost 5 bases, the J end lost 9 bases, and 14 bases lay between the germline ends. The CDR3 sequence is 13 residues long. In germline, CDR1 is LNHDA, CDR2 SQIVND (reference sequence). The CDR3: CASSGLGMGEQFF. The CDR3 DNA reads TGTGCCAGTAGTGGTCTAGGGATGGGTGAGCAGTTCTTC. The full variable domain, completed using reference TRBV19 and TRBJ2-1, is DGGITQSPKYLFRKEGQNVTLSCEQNLNHDAMYWYRQDPGQGLRLIYYSQIVNDFQKGDIAEGYSVSREKKESFPLTVTSAQKNPTAFYLCASSGLGMGEQFFGPGTRLTVL.

The CDR3 region is CASSESGSLSGNTIYF. CDR3 DNA: TGCGCCAGCAGTGAGTCGGGGTCGCTCTCTGGAAACACCATATATTTT. The chain combines TRBV10-1 with TRBJ1-3; D is unresolved. This CDR3 spans 16 amino acids. CDR1 and CDR2 from the germline V gene are WNHNN and SYGVQD (reference sequence). Trimming cost V 0 bases and J 0 bases, with 9 bases left between them.

V gene TRBV24-1 combines with J gene TRBJ2-3, with D tentatively TRBD2 (6 bases). The V end lost 3 bases, the J end lost 2 bases, and 17 bases lay between the germline ends. The CDR3 consists of 17 residues. Germline loops: CDR1 KGHDR, CDR2 SFDVKD. The CDR3, as DNA: TGTGCCACCAGTGATGACCTAGCGAGACCCTTCACAGATACGCAGTATTTT. Translating gives CATSDDLARPFTDTQYF.

V and J are TRBV6-5 and TRBJ1-2; D might be TRBD1 (5 bases). The CDR3 runs to 15 residues. Trimming pared 2 bases from V and 1 base from J, leaving 11 bases between. Per the germline V gene, CDR1 is MNHEY and CDR2 is SVGAGI. CDR3 sequence: CASSYRGLVNYGYTF. In DNA, the CDR3 is TGTGCCAGCAGTTACAGGGGATTGGTTAACTATGGCTACACCTTC.

The chain is built from TRBV5-1 and TRBJ2-5; D is unresolved. This CDR3 region has 14 residues. V was trimmed by 2 bases and J by 2 bases, leaving 10 bases between them. Germline V lookup: CDR1 SGHRS, CDR2 YFSETQ. This CDR3 is CASSFDFQQETQYF. The CDR3 DNA reads TGCGCCAGCAGCTTTGACTTCCAACAAGAGACCCAGTACTTC.

This rearrangement joins TRBV3-1 (or the pseudogene TRBV3-2) to TRBJ1-2; D is ambiguous. Trimming took off 4 bases at V and 8 bases at J, with 17 bases between the two ends. Per germline, CDR1 LGHDT and CDR2 YNNKEL (reference sequence). The CDR3 totals 14 residues. The CDR3 is CASSPFGALGGYTF. The CDR3 DNA follows: TGTGCCAGCAGCCCCTTTGGCGCCCTCGGGGGCTACACCTTC.

The CDR3 here is CASSGFDRLYEQYF. The CDR3 bases are TGTGCCAGCAGTGGGTTTGACAGGTTGTACGAGCAGTACTTC. The rearrangement uses TRBV2 and TRBJ2-7; TRBD1 is a possible D gene (6 bases). The CDR3 is 14 amino acids. The V gene lost 4 bases and the J gene lost 4 bases, with 14 bases spanning the gap. In germline, CDR1 is SNHLY, CDR2 FYNNEI.

V gene TRBV5-6 combines with J gene TRBJ2-1; D may be TRBD1 (6 bases). Germline CDR1 reads SGHDT; CDR2 reads YYEEEE. V lost 4 bases to trimming and J lost 12 bases, with 11 bases between them. The CDR3 loop spans 11 amino acids. CDR3 amino acids: CASSGGQVQFF. The CDR3, as DNA: TGTGCCAGCAGCGGGGGCCAAGTGCAGTTCTTC.

This chain uses TRBV28 with TRBJ1-5; D gene ambiguous. Per germline, CDR1 MDHEN and CDR2 SYDVKM. With 6 bases removed from V and 3 bases from J, the gap between germline ends came to 12 bases. The CDR3 is 14 residues long. CDR3 region: CASRSTDNNQPQHF. DNA of the CDR3: TGTGCCAGCAGGTCAACAGACAACAATCAGCCCCAGCATTTT.

The V call is TRBV29-1, the J call TRBJ2-1; D perhaps matches TRBD2 (5 bases). The V end was cut by 3 bases, the J end by 3 bases, with 6 bases between. The CDR3 has 12 amino acids. Germline V gene lookup returns CDR1 SQVTM and CDR2 ANQGSEA. CDR3 nucleotides: TGCAGCGTTGAGGACTTCTACAATGAGCAGTTCTTC. Translating gives CSVEDFYNEQFF.

This clone occurred once. This chain connects TRBV6-6 to TRBJ1-4; D possibly corresponds to TRBD1 (5 bases). The CDR3 runs 12 residues. Trimming shortened V by 9 bases and J by 5 bases, and 10 bases separated the two germline ends. From germline, CDR1 is MNHNY and CDR2 SVGAGI (reference sequence). CDR3 nucleotide sequence: TGTGCCAGTAGGACATTGAATGAAAAACTGTTTTTT. Translation gives CASRTLNEKLFF.

Written as DNA, the CDR3 is TGCGCCAGCAGTGAGGGACTTAGCTCCTACGAGCAGTACTTC. Protein: CASSEGLSSYEQYF. The J gene is TRBJ2-7, the V gene TRBV10-1, with TRBD2 as a possible D gene (5 bases). CDR1 is WNHNN, CDR2 SYGVQD, per germline (reference sequence). V was cut by 2 bases and J by 0 bases, with 8 bases left in between. The CDR3 is made up of 14 amino acids.

In its sample, this clone was seen a few times. V usage is TRBV7-2 and J usage is TRBJ2-7, with no clear D. Between the trimmed V and J ends, which lost 4 bases and 7 bases, there was a span of 23 bases. Germline V lookup: CDR1 SGHTA, CDR2 FQGNSA. CDR3 length: 16 residues. DNA of the CDR3: TGTGCCAGCAGCTCCGTAGAACGAAACAGAGTACGAGAGCAGTACTTC. It translates to CASSSVERNRVREQYF.

The J gene is TRBJ2-1, the V gene TRBV5-5, with 10 positions matching TRBD2. Trimming cost V 4 bases and J 9 bases; bases outside gene matches: 7. The CDR3 has 14 residues. Germline V gene data show CDR1 as SGHKS and CDR2 as YYEKEE (reference sequence). CDR3 loop: CASSTSTSGFEQFF. In nucleotides, the CDR3 is TGTGCCAGCAGCACCTCGACTAGCGGGTTTGAGCAGTTCTTC.

This chain connects TRBV11-2 to TRBJ2-1, with 8 positions matching TRBD1. CDR3 size: 15 residues. With 1 base clipped from V and 4 bases from J, the junction kept 3 bases outside the gene matches. Germline V gene data show CDR1 as SGHAT and CDR2 as FQNNGV. The CDR3 DNA sequence: TGTGCCAGCAGCTTAGTCAGGGGGCTTTACAATGAGCAGTTCTTC. It is translated as CASSLVRGLYNEQFF.

The chain couples TRBV10-3 to TRBJ2-5; the D gene is possibly TRBD1 (6 bases). V was cut by 4 bases and J by 0 bases, with 12 bases left in between. Germline V CDR1 and CDR2: ENHRY, SYGVKD. The length of the CDR3 is 15 residues. CDR3 DNA: TGTGCCATCAGTGGTCGGGGACACGACCAAGAGACCCAGTACTTC. Its protein product is CAISGRGHDQETQYF.

This rearrangement joins TRBV2 to TRBJ1-1; 9 nucleotides align to TRBD1. From germline, CDR1 is SNHLY and CDR2 FYNNEI. Germline trimming cut 5 bases from V and 4 bases from J; bases unmatched to any gene: 5. The CDR3 has 14 amino acids. CDR3 in amino acids: CASSLQGAVTEAFF. The DNA of the CDR3 is TGTGCCAGCAGTTTACAGGGGGCAGTCACTGAAGCTTTCTTT.

This chain links TRBV9 with TRBJ1-2, with D possibly matching TRBD1 (6 bases). Trimming removed 0 bases at V and 3 bases at J, with 15 bases between. CDR1 is SGDLS and CDR2 is YYNGEE in the germline V gene. The CDR3 totals 16 residues. CDR3 in amino acids: CASSVATGRGDYGYTF. The CDR3 DNA is TGTGCCAGCAGCGTAGCTACGGGGAGGGGGGACTATGGCTACACCTTC.

The chain has TRBV25-1 and TRBJ1-4, with D tentatively TRBD1 (6 bases). Trimming took off 5 bases at V and 6 bases at J, with 19 bases between the two ends. CDR3 length: 16 amino acids. CDR1 MGHDK and CDR2 SYGVNS come from the germline V gene. CDR3 region: CASSSRGAGDYEKLFF. In DNA form, the CDR3 reads TGTGCCAGCAGTTCCCGGGGGGCAGGGGATTATGAAAAACTGTTTTTT.

The chain uses TRBV7-3 and TRBJ1-2, with D possibly matching TRBD1 (6 bases). The CDR3 totals 15 residues. V was clipped by 2 bases and J by 5 bases, with 15 bases between them. Germline V CDR1 and CDR2: SGHTA, FQGTGA. In DNA, the CDR3 is TGTGCCAGCAGCTTAGGGAGGGGGGCTGTTTATGGCTACACCTTC. Amino acids: CASSLGRGAVYGYTF. The whole variable domain, filled in from reference TRBV7-3 and TRBJ1-2, reads GAGVSQTPSNKVTEKGKYVELRCDPISGHTALYWYRQSLGQGPEFLIYFQGTGAADDSGLPNDRFFAVRPEGSVSTLKIQRTERGDSAVYLCASSLGRGAVYGYTFGSGTRLTVV.

This chain joins TRBV27 and TRBJ2-7, with 10 bases fitting TRBD1. With V trimmed by 5 bases and J by 5 bases, 9 bases remained unmatched. The CDR3 is 15 amino acids. From germline, CDR1 is MNHEY and CDR2 SMNVEV (reference sequence). The CDR3 region is CASSRQGAVSHEQYF. The CDR3, as DNA: TGTGCCAGCAGTCGACAGGGGGCCGTATCCCACGAGCAGTACTTC.

The J gene is TRBJ1-1, the V gene TRBV19; 9 bases are a match to TRBD1. The CDR3 sequence is 14 residues long. Trimming took 5 bases from V and 1 from J; bases not matched to a gene: 2. The germline V gene encodes CDR1 LNHDA and CDR2 SQIVND (reference sequence). CDR3 coding DNA: TGTGCCAGTAGTCGACAGGGGGAGAACACTGAAGCTTTCTTT. The encoded protein is CASSRQGENTEAFF. The complete variable domain, with remaining parts taken from reference TRBV19 and TRBJ1-1, reads DGGITQSPKYLFRKEGQNVTLSCEQNLNHDAMYWYRQDPGQGLRLIYYSQIVNDFQKGDIAEGYSVSREKKESFPLTVTSAQKNPTAFYLCASSRQGENTEAFFGQGTRLTVV.

The chain links TRBV3-1 (or the pseudogene TRBV3-2) to TRBJ2-3; 8 positions agree with TRBD2. Trimming at V came to 4 bases and at J to 3 bases, leaving 12 bases not matched to a gene. The CDR3 consists of 17 residues. Germline V gene lookup returns CDR1 LGHDT and CDR2 YNNKEL (reference sequence). CDR3 residues: CASSPTSGLALTDTQYF. The CDR3 region has the DNA TGTGCCAGCAGCCCCACTTCCGGACTAGCTCTAACAGATACGCAGTATTTT.

The chain joins TRBV5-4 to TRBJ1-1; 8 nucleotides line up with TRBD1. The CDR3 has 14 amino acids. V was pared by 0 bases and J by 4 bases, with 2 bases of the junction left unmatched. CDR1 is SGHNT and CDR2 is YYREEE in the germline V gene (reference sequence). The DNA for the CDR3 is TGTGCCAGCAGCTTGGGGACAGGGTTCACTGAAGCTTTCTTT. It is translated as CASSLGTGFTEAFF.

This clone was counted a single time. The chain recombines TRBV4-3 with TRBJ1-1; D gene ambiguous. Trimming took off 0 bases at V and 0 bases at J, with 11 bases between the two ends. The CDR3 runs to 16 residues. Germline lookup yields CDR1 LGHNA and CDR2 YSLEER. The CDR3 sequence: CASSQDVAGMNTEAFF. CDR3 in DNA: TGCGCCAGCAGCCAAGATGTCGCAGGAATGAACACTGAAGCTTTCTTT.